These 19 T cell receptor beta chains share one sample of origin, sequenced in a study of vaccination effects on CD4 cells after COVID-19. The method was immunoSEQ multiplex PCR; TCRdb's version includes in-frame clones alone and lacks a portion of them. The sample has roughly 63,000 clones; under 80% are singletons. Their antigens remain unidentified. Expansion of antigen-specific CD4+ T cells with viral peptide pools was carried out by the ViraFEST assay before sequencing. The culture ran for 10 days before CD4+ T cells were isolated. Participants received two doses of either the BNT162b2 or mRNA-1273 vaccine. Sequencing was performed on CD4+ T cells from PBMCs cultured with HCoV-OC43 spike peptides, taken after COVID-19 vaccination. As to subset: HCoV-OC43 spike overlapping peptide pool stimulation. Source of these receptors: a human donor who received a COVID-19 vaccine.

This clone has only a few counts. V usage is TRBV7-9 and J usage is TRBJ2-7; 7 positions agree with TRBD1. CDR3 length: 14 amino acids. The junction had 5 bases not matched to a gene; V was cut back by 2 bases and J by 4 bases. Germline CDR1 reads SEHNR; CDR2 reads FQNEAQ (reference sequence). The CDR3, as DNA: TGTGCCAGCAGCTTAAGAGACAGGGCATACGAGCAGTACGTC. This sequence encodes CASSLRDRAYEQYV.

This CDR3 is CASGRETQYF. The CDR3 DNA sequence: TGTGCCAGCGGTCGAGAGACCCAGTACTTC. V and J are TRBV7-8 and TRBJ2-5, with unresolved D. Trimming removed 8 bases at V and 4 bases at J, with 5 bases between. The germline CDR1 and CDR2 sequences are SGHVS and FQNEAQ. CDR3 length: 10 residues.

The chain has TRBV5-3 and TRBJ1-1; weak D call: TRBD1 (6 bases). TRBV5-3 is an ORF, with its function uncertain. There are 16 residues in the CDR3. Trimming took off 5 bases at V and 2 bases at J, with 19 bases between the two ends. The CDR3 bases are TGTGCCAGAAGACCGCAAAGGACAGTAGTTAACACTGAAGCTTTCTTT. The encoded protein is CARRPQRTVVNTEAFF.

The chain couples TRBV4-1 to TRBJ2-5, with D hard to call. In germline, CDR1 is MGHRA, CDR2 YSYEKL. The length of the CDR3 is 12 residues. Between the trimmed V and J ends, which lost 5 bases and 2 bases, there was a span of 6 bases. CDR3 region: CASSRPQETQYF. CDR3 sequence (DNA): TGCGCCAGCAGCAGACCTCAAGAGACCCAGTACTTC.

The gene calls are TRBV10-2 and TRBJ2-3; unclear D gene. CDR3 length: 14 residues. V lost 4 bases, J lost 6 bases, and 14 bases lay in between. Germline V CDR1 and CDR2: WSHSY, SAAADI. The CDR3 region has the DNA TGCGCCAGCAGTGGACTTCGGGCTGTCGATACGCAGTATTTT. Translation: CASSGLRAVDTQYF.

V gene TRBV25-1 combines with J gene TRBJ1-5; TRBD1 is a possible D gene (5 bases). CDR3 length: 14 residues. Trimming took off 5 bases at V and 1 base at J, with 9 bases between the two ends. Per the germline V gene, CDR1 is MGHDK and CDR2 is SYGVNS. CDR3 nucleotides: TGTGCCAGCAGTCTAACAGGCAGCAATCAGCCCCAGCATTTT. Residues: CASSLTGSNQPQHF.

This chain connects TRBV6-5 to TRBJ1-4, with D possibly matching TRBD1 (6 bases). From germline, CDR1 is MNHEY and CDR2 SVGAGI. The CDR3 is made up of 15 amino acids. Trimming cost V 8 bases and J 8 bases, with 21 bases left between them. The CDR3 sequence: CASAQGRGGGEKLFF. For the CDR3, the DNA is TGTGCCAGCGCCCAGGGGCGGGGAGGAGGGGAAAAACTGTTTTTT.

The V and J genes are TRBV5-8 and TRBJ1-2; no reliable D call. Germline lookup yields CDR1 SGHTS and CDR2 YDEGEE. Between the trimmed V and J ends, which lost 1 base and 8 bases, there was a span of 12 bases. The CDR3 consists of 13 residues. The CDR3 spells CASSLSGGVGYTF. DNA for the CDR3: TGTGCCAGCAGCTTGTCTGGTGGGGTGGGCTACACCTTC.

The V and J genes are TRBV28 and TRBJ2-3; no definite D call. Germline V lookup: CDR1 MDHEN, CDR2 SYDVKM. The CDR3 extends over 14 amino acids. V was shortened by 2 bases and J by 1 base, with 7 bases between the two germline ends. The CDR3 nucleotides read TGTGCCAGCAGTTTACTAGGACGCACAGATACGCAGTATTTT. This encodes CASSLLGRTDTQYF.

The chain uses TRBV18 and TRBJ1-6, with D unclear. The CDR3 sequence is 14 residues long. The V and J ends lost 5 bases and 0 bases respectively, with 5 bases between them. CDR1 KGHSH and CDR2 LQKENI come from the germline V gene. Here the CDR3 reads CASSSSSYNSPLHF. The CDR3 region has the DNA TGTGCCAGCTCATCTAGCTCCTATAATTCACCCCTCCACTTT.

The chain has TRBV2 and TRBJ1-1; D not certain. Germline CDR1 reads SNHLY; CDR2 reads FYNNEI. This CDR3 comprises 13 residues. Trimming removed 4 bases from V and 1 base from J, with 7 bases in between. CDR3 DNA sequence: TGTGCCAGCAGTGTTCAAGAGAACACTGAAGCTTTCTTT. Amino acid sequence: CASSVQENTEAFF. The full variable domain, its missing parts supplied by reference TRBV2 and TRBJ1-1, is EPEVTQTPSHQVTQMGQEVILRCVPISNHLYFYWYRQILGQKVEFLVSFYNNEISEKSEIFDDQFSVERPDGSNFTLKIRSTKLEDSAMYFCASSVQENTEAFFGQGTRLTVV.

This chain links TRBV5-1 with TRBJ1-2; 9 positions agree with TRBD1. Germline CDR1 reads SGHRS; CDR2 reads YFSETQ. With V trimmed by 3 bases and J by 8 bases, 11 bases remained unmatched. The CDR3 covers 15 residues. In DNA, the CDR3 is TGCGCCAGCAGCTCAGCCGGGACAGGGCATTTCGGCTACACCTTC. Translating gives CASSSAGTGHFGYTF.

The chain has TRBV7-3 and TRBJ2-3; D possibly corresponds to TRBD2 (5 bases). The V gene's germline CDR1 is SGHTA and CDR2 FQGTGA. The CDR3 totals 14 residues. Deletions cut 1 base from V and 4 bases from J, with 9 bases between. The CDR3 DNA is TGTGCCAGCAGCTTAATACCCGGGGCAGATACGCAGTATTTT. Amino acids: CASSLIPGADTQYF.

This clone was observed once. The V gene is TRBV18, the J gene TRBJ2-1; 10 positions agree with TRBD2. The CDR3 is 15 amino acids. V lost 2 bases, J lost 9 bases, and 7 bases stayed unmatched. From germline, CDR1 is KGHSH and CDR2 LQKENI. CDR3 in DNA: TGTGCCAGCTCACCAAGCGGGGGGGCTGAAAGTGAGCAGTTCTTC. It specifies CASSPSGGAESEQFF.

This clone was detected a few times. The chain uses TRBV3-1 (or the pseudogene TRBV3-2) and TRBJ2-5; TRBD1 is a possible D gene (6 bases). Germline assignment: CDR1 LGHDT and CDR2 YNNKEL (reference sequence). The germline V and J ends were trimmed by 5 bases and 1 base, with 11 bases remaining between them. This CDR3 has 14 residues. In DNA form, the CDR3 reads TGTGCCAGCAGCTTGCGGACAGCCCAAGAGACCCAGTACTTC. Protein product: CASSLRTAQETQYF.

CDR3 bases: TGTGCCAGCTCACCAACCGACGGAGGCTTTGGAAACACCATATATTTT. It specifies CASSPTDGGFGNTIYF. The rearrangement joins TRBV18 to TRBJ1-3, with unresolved D. V was cut by 2 bases and J by 3 bases, with 14 bases left in between. Germline assignment: CDR1 KGHSH and CDR2 LQKENI. The CDR3 contains 16 residues. Looking up the rest from reference TRBV18 and TRBJ1-3 gives the full variable domain: NAGVMQNPRHLVRRRGQEARLRCSPMKGHSHVYWYRQLPEEGLKFMVYLQKENIIDESGMPKERFSAEFPKEGPSILRIQQVVRGDSAAYFCASSPTDGGFGNTIYFGEGSWLTVV.

The chain has TRBV19 and TRBJ1-3; D remains unclear. V was pared by 5 bases and J by 0 bases, with 11 bases between. Looked up from germline, CDR1 is LNHDA and CDR2 is SQIVND (reference sequence). The CDR3 loop spans 15 amino acids. CDR3 amino acids: CASSPDRDSGNTIYF. CDR3 nucleotides: TGTGCCAGTAGTCCAGACCGGGACTCTGGAAACACCATATATTTT.

CDR3 nucleotide sequence: TGTGCCAGTAGAGGGACAGGGGGAACTGAAGCTTTCTTT. It is translated as CASRGTGGTEAFF. The V gene is TRBV19, the J gene TRBJ1-1; TRBD1 matches 11 bases. With V trimmed by 6 bases and J by 5 bases, 2 bases remained unmatched. CDR1 is LNHDA, CDR2 SQIVND, per germline (reference sequence). This CDR3 contains 13 residues. The full variable domain, rest sourced from reference TRBV19 and TRBJ1-1, is DGGITQSPKYLFRKEGQNVTLSCEQNLNHDAMYWYRQDPGQGLRLIYYSQIVNDFQKGDIAEGYSVSREKKESFPLTVTSAQKNPTAFYLCASRGTGGTEAFFGQGTRLTVV.

The chain uses TRBV24-1 and TRBJ2-7; D not certain. Trimming stripped 9 bases from V and 4 bases from J, with 6 bases between. Germline CDR1 and CDR2: KGHDR and SFDVKD. CDR3 size: 10 residues. The CDR3 DNA is TGTGCCACCCGGCCTTACGAGCAGTACGTC. This translates into CATRPYEQYV.